What follows describes a single T cell receptor (beta chain). The data originate from a study of OX40 agonist ivuxolimab in advanced cancers. For the study at large: The dose-escalation cohort had hepatocellular carcinoma, melanoma, renal cell or head and neck cancer.

Germline CDR1 is SNHLY and CDR2 is FYNNEI. The CDR3 extends over 12 amino acids. Trimming stripped 3 bases from V and 4 bases from J, with 5 bases between. Anyone with autoimmune disease history or systemic immunosuppression was excluded. Generated by immunoSEQ multiplex PCR, the TCRdb table keeps only in-frame clones and is missing some. The profile shows some 90,000 clones, about 90% of them singletons. This chain links TRBV2 with TRBJ2-3; D remains unclear. The sequence was obtained from an adult with an advanced solid tumor such as melanoma, head and neck, liver or kidney cancer. Sample: CD4+ or CD8+ T cells sorted from blood, taken in a trial of the OX40 agonist ivuxolimab. The CDR3 region is CASSDWADTQYF. CDR3 in DNA: TGTGCCAGCAGTGATTGGGCAGATACGCAGTATTTT.